This TCR beta chain was captured by sequencing in a study of T cell responses to AZD1222 COVID-19 vaccine listed by TCRdb under 2021. Describing the broader study: TCR sequencing was performed for about 250 trial participants, of whom about 200 were given two doses of AZD1222 and approximately 25 were given two doses of MenACWY control vaccine. Enrollment into the trials was organized by age into subgroups of 18-55, 56-69 and 70-plus years, and those subgroups contained about 150, 27 and 61 TCR-sequenced participants, respectively. The full study reports these points: Because no day 14 peak-response samples were available, the repertoires could be characterized only after the peak T cell response. Participants were mostly white British, with more females than males. The authors suggested clonal diversity may have been underestimated. After two AZD1222 doses, both the breadth and the depth of spike-specific TCRs were significantly higher than at day 0 and than in MenACWY recipients. Only five to seven AZD1222 recipients were SARS-CoV-2 seropositive at baseline, limiting conclusions about previously exposed vaccinees. The 56-69-year group was small, and its depth increase did not reach significance, likely because of low power. The whole spike protein was spanned by vaccine-associated CD4 TCRs, and dominant responses were seen in regions 160-218 and 743-854. Nearly half of unique spike-specific TCRs reportedly recognized epitopes outside regions mutated in the B.1.351 and B.1.1.7 variants.

The CDR3, from cysteine to phenylalanine, totals 16 residues. Just the 48-base CDR3 DNA is kept, in frame starting at base 1. After removal of 5 bases from V and 2 bases from J, the junction retains 7 bases not matched to a gene. CDR1 and CDR2 were assigned from the germline V gene as SGHTA and FQGTGA. What this sample's time point label stands for: about 28 days (+/-7) after the second vaccine dose. In light of the paper, this sample's treatment or condition label describes: meningococcal conjugate vaccine given as trial control. Vaccinee samples came from UK trials COV001 and COV002, including a single-blind randomized controlled phase 2/3 trial of AZD1222 (ChAdOx1 nCoV-19) in healthy adults. For TCRbeta chain sequencing, PBMC samples from trial participants were taken at day 0 and at day 28 after the second dose. As for this clone: Its antigen remains undetermined. Within one base of it there is no much larger clone, and no base qualities were kept.

The CDR3 regions of human TCRbeta chains were analyzed by immunosequencing. As for how the authors treated the data: TCRs in the repertoires were compared against a reference library of SARS-CoV-2-specific TCRs that had been generated with the MIRA antigen-specificity platform. Breadth meant the fraction of unique TCRs that were SARS-CoV-2-associated, whereas depth meant the fraction of total T cells that were SARS-CoV-2-associated. Using the MIRA data, each spike-specific TCR was assigned both to the spike region to which the TCR was reactive and to a CD4 or CD8 class. Log10-transformed breadth and depth values were compared by one-way ANOVA with Sidak's multiple comparisons tests. The clones in this table, taken by TCRdb from immuneACCESS, are in-frame only. Not every clone is retained; where verified, under half of the shortfall comes from an unresolved V gene, and the cause of the rest is unknown. That table gives V, J and clone size, and the DNA gave D and trimming. The table for this sample lists about 170,000 clones; approximately 90% of them were counted only once. The ten largest clones capture 3.5% to 5.5% of the sample.

The clonotype was recovered from an adult who received the MenACWY meningococcal vaccine as a control. Rearrangement joined TRBV7-3 to TRBJ2-2; 8 bases in between match TRBD1. The sample here was peripheral blood, taken 28 days after the second dose of the MenACWY control vaccine. The CDR3 sequence is CASSPGQGRNTGELFF. The nucleotides read TGTGCCAGCAGCCCCGGACAGGGAAGAAACACCGGGGAGCTGTTTTTT. The CDR3 plus the reference TRBV7-3 and TRBJ2-2 genes for the other parts give the full variable domain: GAGVSQTPSNKVTEKGKYVELRCDPISGHTALYWYRQSLGQGPEFLIYFQGTGAADDSGLPNDRFFAVRPEGSVSTLKIQRTERGDSAVYLCASSPGQGRNTGELFFGEGSRLTVL.